Below are 17 T cell receptor beta chains sequenced from a single sample in a study of cytomegalovirus exposure and HLA in healthy donors. Profiled with immunoSEQ multiplex PCR; TCRdb holds only in-frame clones, not every one. The sample shows under 250,000 clones, around 86% of them seen only once. Source material: PBMCs. Receptors were obtained from a woman aged 18 to 35 in good health and CMV-seropositive.

This sequence joins TRBV9 and TRBJ2-1; the match to TRBD1 covers 9 bases. CDR1 and CDR2 (germline): SGDLS, YYNGEE. CDR3 length equals 15 residues. After removal of 4 bases from V and 7 bases from J, the junction contained 9 bases not matched to a gene. Here the CDR3 reads CASSSGTGMINEQFF. CDR3 sequence (DNA): TGTGCCAGCAGCTCCGGGACAGGGATGATAAATGAGCAGTTCTTC.

J is TRBJ1-3 and V is TRBV30; TRBD1 aligns across 7 bases. The CDR3 runs to 15 residues. The junction had 5 bases not matched to a gene; V was cut back by 3 bases and J by 0 bases. Germline V gene sequence: CDR1 GTSNPN, CDR2 SVGIG (reference sequence). Written as DNA, the CDR3 is TGTGCCTGGAGCCAGGGACAGAGCTCTGGAAACACCATATATTTT. This sequence encodes CAWSQGQSSGNTIYF.

This clone was picked up one time. The CDR3 DNA reads TGCAGCGTTGTGCGGTCGAACACCGGGGAGCTGTTTTTT. Translation gives CSVVRSNTGELFF. The chain uses TRBV29-1 and TRBJ2-2; D gene unclear. The CDR3 totals 13 residues. Germline CDR1 and CDR2: SQVTM and ANQGSEA. V was clipped by 4 bases and J by 0 bases, with 6 bases between them.

This chain connects TRBV5-1 to TRBJ2-1; the D is unclear. The CDR3 has 16 amino acids. V dropped 0 bases and J dropped 0 bases, with 10 bases sitting between them. Germline V lookup: CDR1 SGHRS, CDR2 YFSETQ. The CDR3 sequence is CASSLDGHSSYNEQFF. Here the CDR3 DNA reads TGCGCCAGCAGCTTGGATGGTCACAGCTCCTACAATGAGCAGTTCTTC.

The gene calls are TRBV7-9 and TRBJ1-2; possible D gene TRBD1, 6 bases. This CDR3 region has 15 residues. Trimming removed 5 bases from V and 2 bases from J, with 15 bases in between. Germline V gives CDR1 SEHNR, CDR2 FQNEAQ (reference sequence). The CDR3: CASSITGKLNYGYTF. CDR3 sequence (DNA): TGTGCCAGCAGCATAACAGGGAAACTCAACTATGGCTACACCTTC.

The V call is TRBV27, the J call TRBJ2-7; TRBD1 matches 9 bases. The CDR3 spans 17 residues. Germline V gene data show CDR1 as MNHEY and CDR2 as SMNVEV (reference sequence). V was pared by 5 bases and J by 4 bases, with 15 bases of the junction left unmatched. The CDR3: CASSTGTGTIGTYEQYF. The CDR3 DNA reads TGTGCCAGCAGTACAGGGACAGGGACGATTGGGACTTACGAGCAGTACTTC.

The rearrangement uses TRBV9 and TRBJ2-1, with 9 bases lining up with TRBD2. The CDR3 has 17 residues. Germline V lookup: CDR1 SGDLS, CDR2 YYNGEE. J gave up 5 bases and V 0 bases, and 9 bases lay outside the gene matches. CDR3 nucleotides: TGTGCCAGCAGCGTAGGCGGCGGGAGGGCCAAGAACAATGAGCAGTTCTTC. Protein sequence: CASSVGGGRAKNNEQFF.

The V call is TRBV28, the J call TRBJ1-1; perhaps TRBD1 as D (6 bases). The CDR3 totals 14 residues. V lost 5 bases to trimming and J lost 8 bases, with 18 bases between them. CDR1 is MDHEN, CDR2 SYDVKM, per germline. CDR3 region: CASSPPGGAGEAFF. CDR3 DNA: TGTGCCAGCAGTCCCCCCGGGGGGGCAGGGGAAGCTTTCTTT.

The chain couples TRBV11-3 to TRBJ2-7, with 8 bases identical to TRBD2. This CDR3 region has 13 residues. Germline CDR1 reads SGHNT; CDR2 reads YENEEA. V was pared by 5 bases and J by 4 bases, with 4 bases of the junction left unmatched. In nucleotides, the CDR3 is TGTGCCAGCAGCCTCAGCGGGAGTTACGAGCAGTACTTC. Translation: CASSLSGSYEQYF.

This chain uses TRBV6-5 with TRBJ2-3; D remains ambiguous. Between the trimmed V and J ends, which lost 5 bases and 2 bases, there was a span of 8 bases. The V gene's germline CDR1 is MNHEY and CDR2 SVGAGI. The CDR3 runs 13 residues. CDR3 DNA: TGTGCCAGCAGTCGCGACTTCACAGATACGCAGTATTTT. Residues: CASSRDFTDTQYF.

The gene calls are TRBV5-1 and TRBJ2-7; 8 positions match TRBD1. This CDR3 has 16 amino acids. V gave up 3 bases and J gave up 0 bases; unmatched junction bases: 8. Germline lookup yields CDR1 SGHRS and CDR2 YFSETQ. The CDR3 DNA reads as TGCGCCAGCAGCTCAGGGGGTACAGGGGGCTCCTACGAGCAGTACTTC. This translates into CASSSGGTGGSYEQYF. Together with reference TRBV5-1 and TRBJ2-7, the CDR3 gives the full variable domain: KAGVTQTPRYLIKTRGQQVTLSCSPISGHRSVSWYQQTPGQGLQFLFEYFSETQRNKGNFPGRFSGRQFSNSRSEMNVSTLELGDSALYLCASSSGGTGGSYEQYFGPGTRLTVT.

The CDR3 nucleotides are TGCGCCAGCAGCCAAGATGAAGGCAGGTTGAACACTGAAGCTTTCTTT. This translates into CASSQDEGRLNTEAFF. The chain uses TRBV4-1 and TRBJ1-1, with no clear D. CDR3 length equals 16 residues. Germline loops: CDR1 MGHRA, CDR2 YSYEKL. Trimming shortened V by 0 bases and J by 0 bases, and 11 bases separated the two germline ends.

The chain has TRBV30 and TRBJ2-1; D is possibly TRBD2 (5 bases). Looked up from germline, CDR1 is GTSNPN and CDR2 is SVGIG (reference sequence). V dropped 3 bases and J dropped 5 bases, with 8 bases sitting between them. The CDR3 sequence is 12 residues long. For the CDR3, the DNA is TGTGCCTGGAGCCGGAGGAACAATGAGCAGTTCTTC. This gives the protein CAWSRRNNEQFF.

CDR3 coding DNA: TGTGCCAGCAGTCCCTCCGGGACAGGGGCCTCCTACGAGCAGTACTTC. As protein: CASSPSGTGASYEQYF. The rearrangement joins TRBV27 to TRBJ2-7; TRBD1 matches at 10 bases. The CDR3 length is 16 residues. V shed 5 bases, J shed 0 bases, and the junction held 7 bases outside the gene matches. The V gene's germline CDR1 is MNHEY and CDR2 SMNVEV (reference sequence).

The J gene is TRBJ1-2, the V gene TRBV6-5; D may be TRBD1 (6 bases). The CDR3 runs 14 residues. Per germline, CDR1 MNHEY and CDR2 SVGAGI. Trimming removed 3 bases from V and 2 bases from J, with 10 bases in between. CDR3 protein: CASSYGRGNYGYTF. Written as DNA, the CDR3 is TGTGCCAGCAGTTATGGCAGGGGAAACTATGGCTACACCTTC.

V is TRBV28 and J is TRBJ1-2; a weak D match, TRBD1 (5 bases). Trimming pared 7 bases from V and 8 bases from J, leaving 17 bases between. This CDR3 has 13 residues. CDR1 and CDR2 from the germline V gene are MDHEN and SYDVKM. In nucleotides, the CDR3 is TGTGCCAGCACTCTCTCAGGGTTCGGGGGCTACACCTTC. Translated: CASTLSGFGGYTF.

This clone was counted only a few times. The J gene is TRBJ2-7, the V gene TRBV4-1; 8 nucleotides match TRBD2. The CDR3 is 16 residues long. The germline V gene encodes CDR1 MGHRA and CDR2 YSYEKL. J gave up 5 bases and V 5 bases, and 14 bases lay outside the gene matches. The CDR3 DNA follows: TGCGCCAGCAGCTCCTCCGGACTAGCAGTAAAACACGAGCAGTACTTC. It yields the protein CASSSSGLAVKHEQYF.